The 10 T cell receptor beta chains presented below share a single source sample, sequenced in a study of blood T cell repertoires in COVID-19. The assay was immunoSEQ multiplex PCR, and TCRdb's table has in-frame clones only and misses some. Among approximately 75,000 clones, approximately 85% were seen once, and the ten largest hold just over 5%. The sequencing input was peripheral blood. The receptors here all came from an elderly man with acute or convalescent COVID-19.

This clone was counted only a few times. The chain employs TRBV6-5 and TRBJ2-7; TRBD2 matches at 10 bases. The V gene end was trimmed by 6 bases and the J gene end by 2 bases; junction bases not matched to a gene: 7. The V gene's germline CDR1 is MNHEY and CDR2 SVGAGI. The CDR3 runs 15 residues. The CDR3 DNA follows: TGTGCCAGCAGCTACGCTACTAGCGGGACCTACGAGCAGTACTTC. Translating it yields CASSYATSGTYEQYF.

The genes are TRBV19 and TRBJ2-7; a possible D gene is TRBD1 (7 bases). Germline CDR1 and CDR2: LNHDA and SQIVND (reference sequence). V lost 0 bases and J lost 3, with 12 bases in between. The CDR3 runs 15 residues. The DNA for the CDR3 is TGTGCCAGTAGTATAGATGGAGGGGGCGGCTACGAGCAGTACTTC. Amino acid sequence: CASSIDGGGGYEQYF.

The rearrangement uses TRBV19 and TRBJ1-6; 8 nucleotides align to TRBD1. The CDR3 totals 15 residues. Germline-derived CDR1 and CDR2 are LNHDA and SQIVND (reference sequence). V lost 7 bases, J lost 10 bases, and 12 bases stayed unmatched. The CDR3 here is CASKGLQGARSPLHF. CDR3 DNA: TGTGCCAGTAAGGGTCTGCAGGGGGCACGGTCACCCCTCCACTTT.

V and J are TRBV27 and TRBJ2-7; 7 bases are a match to TRBD2. The J segment lost 6 bases and the V segment lost 2 bases, leaving 10 bases of the junction unmatched. The CDR3 extends over 15 amino acids. Germline assignment: CDR1 MNHEY and CDR2 SMNVEV (reference sequence). DNA of the CDR3: TGTGCCAGCAGTTTAGGGGGGGTCCGAGCGTCCGAGCAGTACTTC. It encodes CASSLGGVRASEQYF.

On this clone: The same CDR3 is also encoded by other DNA sequences in this sample. The J gene is TRBJ2-3, the V gene TRBV28, with 7 bases that match TRBD2. CDR1 and CDR2 (germline): MDHEN, SYDVKM. The CDR3 runs to 14 residues. The V gene end was trimmed by 3 bases and the J gene end by 0 bases; junction bases not matched to a gene: 0. CDR3 protein: CASSLGGSTDTQYF. The CDR3 nucleotides read TGTGCCAGCAGTTTGGGGGGGAGCACAGATACGCAGTATTTT.

The chain carries TRBV3-1 (or the pseudogene TRBV3-2) and TRBJ2-5; TRBD1 matches 9 bases. CDR1 and CDR2 (germline): LGHDT, YNNKEL (reference sequence). Trimming cost V 1 base and J 5 bases; bases outside gene matches: 5. The length of the CDR3 is 15 residues. The CDR3 DNA follows: TGTGCCAGCAGCCAAGGGGACAGGGTTTGGGAGACCCAGTACTTC. Protein sequence: CASSQGDRVWETQYF.

The chain joins TRBV9 to TRBJ1-5, with TRBD1 identical over 7 bases. This CDR3 is built from 14 residues. The V segment lost 5 bases and the J segment 2 bases; nucleotides outside the gene matches: 4. Per germline, CDR1 SGDLS and CDR2 YYNGEE. The CDR3 DNA sequence: TGTGCCAGCAGTCCCCAGGGGGGCAATCAGCCCCAGCATTTT. It yields the protein CASSPQGGNQPQHF.

The genes are TRBV30 and TRBJ1-5; D may be TRBD1 (5 bases). The germline V and J ends were trimmed by 0 bases and 1 base, with 19 bases remaining between them. CDR1 GTSNPN and CDR2 SVGIG come from the germline V gene (reference sequence). The length of the CDR3 is 18 residues. The CDR3 loop reads CAWSVSGQGLLSNQPQHF. CDR3 nucleotide sequence: TGTGCCTGGAGTGTATCCGGCCAGGGCTTACTCAGCAATCAGCCCCAGCATTTT.

The chain joins TRBV18 to TRBJ1-1; TRBD1 aligns across 7 bases. This CDR3 contains 15 residues. The trim removed 4 bases at V and 0 bases at J, leaving 5 bases unmatched. The germline V gene encodes CDR1 KGHSH and CDR2 LQKENI. Here the CDR3 reads CASSHGQAVNTEAFF. The CDR3 nucleotides are TGTGCCAGCTCACACGGACAGGCCGTGAACACTGAAGCTTTCTTT.

The J gene is TRBJ1-1, the V gene TRBV19; the D gene is possibly TRBD1 (5 bases). Germline values: CDR1 LNHDA, CDR2 SQIVND (reference sequence). The CDR3 runs to 13 residues. V was clipped by 6 bases and J by 6 bases, with 14 bases between them. In DNA, the CDR3 is TGTGCCAGTAGCATACAGGCTGCCGCTGAAGCTTTCTTT. Translating gives CASSIQAAAEAFF.